This T cell receptor beta chain was documented in a study of response to subunit inactivated influenza vaccine. This clonotype was detected only a few times. No antigen is known for it. Study-wide results and caveats: Each seasonal influenza vaccination recruits few new T cells, the authors suggested.

TCRdb independently ran MiXCR on the RT-PCR reads; one entry per CDR3 protein. This sample has approximately 160,000 distinct CDR3 sequences, with over 8.5% found just once. Germline trimming cut 2 bases from V and 0 bases from J; bases unmatched to any gene: 5. CDR1 and CDR2 from the germline V gene are SNHLY and FYNNEI. The CDR3 consists of 16 residues. The origin of this receptor is a man between 45 and 75 years old who received an inactivated influenza vaccine. The sample here was CD8+ T cells sorted from PBMCs, taken approximately 25 months after vaccination. This rearrangement joins TRBV2 to TRBJ2-3; TRBD2 matches 7 bases. The CDR3 sequence: CASSEWLADSTDTQYF. DNA of the CDR3: TGTGCCAGCAGTGAATGGCTAGCGGATAGCACAGATACGCAGTATTTT.